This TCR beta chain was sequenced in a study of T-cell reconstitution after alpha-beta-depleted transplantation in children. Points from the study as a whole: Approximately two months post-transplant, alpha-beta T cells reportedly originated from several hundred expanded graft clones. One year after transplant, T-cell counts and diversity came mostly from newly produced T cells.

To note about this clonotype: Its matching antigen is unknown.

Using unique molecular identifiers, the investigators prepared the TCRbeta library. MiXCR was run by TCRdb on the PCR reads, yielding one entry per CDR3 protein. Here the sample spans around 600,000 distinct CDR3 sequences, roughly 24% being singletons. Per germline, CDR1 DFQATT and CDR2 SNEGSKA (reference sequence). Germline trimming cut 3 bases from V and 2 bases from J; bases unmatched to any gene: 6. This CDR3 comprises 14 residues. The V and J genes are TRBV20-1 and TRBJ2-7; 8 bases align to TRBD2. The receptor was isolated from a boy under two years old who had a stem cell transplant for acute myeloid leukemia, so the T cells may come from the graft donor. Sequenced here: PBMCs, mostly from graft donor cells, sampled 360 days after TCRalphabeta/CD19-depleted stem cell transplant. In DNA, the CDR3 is TGCAGTGCTAGGATTAGCGGGACCCCCTACGAGCAGTACTTC. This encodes CSARISGTPYEQYF.